The 3 T cell receptor beta chains presented below share a single source sample, sequenced in a study of cytomegalovirus exposure and HLA in healthy donors. Researchers ran the PCR with 60 Vbeta and 13 Jbeta primers. Method: immunoSEQ multiplex PCR; TCRdb's copy keeps in-frame clones and lacks some. This table holds 150,000 or so clones, more than 75% found once. Sequencing was performed on PBMCs. The receptors here all came from a man between 25 and 39 years old in good health and CMV-seropositive.

V is TRBV27 and J is TRBJ2-7; TRBD1 agrees at 9 bases. CDR3 length: 14 residues. CDR1 and CDR2 from the germline V gene are MNHEY and SMNVEV (reference sequence). Germline trimming cut 5 bases from V and 5 bases from J; bases unmatched to any gene: 7. In DNA form, the CDR3 reads TGTGCCAGCAGTCAAACAGGGGGCGGGAACGAGCAGTACTTC. Translation: CASSQTGGGNEQYF.

V usage is TRBV28 and J usage is TRBJ2-5; D call uncertain. CDR1 and CDR2 (germline): MDHEN, SYDVKM. The ends were cut back, 5 bases at V and 1 base at J, with 11 bases in the middle. The CDR3 is 14 amino acids. CDR3 nucleotides: TGTGCCAGCAGTCCCCCATTTCCCCAAGAGACCCAGTACTTC. It is translated as CASSPPFPQETQYF.

The chain has TRBV13 and TRBJ2-5, with 7 bases aligning to TRBD1. The J call is doubtful: the DNA matches TRBJ2-7 better. Germline lookup yields CDR1 PRHDT and CDR2 FYEKMQ (reference sequence). The CDR3 contains 14 residues. This chain's CDR3 is CASSPDRERREQYF. The CDR3 nucleotides read TGTGCCAGCAGCCCCGACAGGGAAAGGCGCGAGCAGTACTTC.